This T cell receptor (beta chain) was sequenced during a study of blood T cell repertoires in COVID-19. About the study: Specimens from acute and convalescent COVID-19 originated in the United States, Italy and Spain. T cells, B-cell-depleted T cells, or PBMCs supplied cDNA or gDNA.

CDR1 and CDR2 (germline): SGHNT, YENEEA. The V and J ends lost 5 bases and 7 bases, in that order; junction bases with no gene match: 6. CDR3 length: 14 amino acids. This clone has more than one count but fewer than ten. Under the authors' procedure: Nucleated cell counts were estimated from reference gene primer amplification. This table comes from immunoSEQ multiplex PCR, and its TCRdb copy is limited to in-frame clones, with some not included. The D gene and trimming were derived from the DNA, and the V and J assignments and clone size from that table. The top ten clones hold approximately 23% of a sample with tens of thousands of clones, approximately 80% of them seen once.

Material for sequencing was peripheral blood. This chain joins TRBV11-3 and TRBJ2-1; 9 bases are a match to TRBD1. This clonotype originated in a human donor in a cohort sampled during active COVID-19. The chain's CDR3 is CASSPGTGINEQFF. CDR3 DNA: TGTGCCAGCAGCCCCGGGACAGGGATAAATGAGCAGTTCTTC. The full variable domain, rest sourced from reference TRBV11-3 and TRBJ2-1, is EAGVVQSPRYKIIEKKQPVAFWCNPISGHNTLYWYLQNLGQGPELLIRYENEEAVDDSQLPKDRFSAERLKGVDSTLKIQPAELGDSAVYLCASSPGTGINEQFFGPGTRLTVL.